This T cell receptor beta chain originates from a study of cytomegalovirus exposure and HLA in healthy donors (dated by TCRdb to between 2016 and 2019). Some background on the complete study: According to a later analysis, the 110 or so validation repertoires were produced on the same platform as the 600 to 850 repertoires of the first cohort. A separate validation cohort of roughly 130 different subjects was used in addition to the approximately 640-subject first cohort. The study was designed to test whether signatures of past pathogen exposure could be identified by cataloging public T cell receptors. The study combined high-throughput TCR immunosequencing, statistical association of individual TCRs with disease status, and machine learning to predict cytomegalovirus infection status. The paper as a whole reports these results and caveats: Cytomegalovirus status was reported to be diagnosed by the classifier with high specificity and sensitivity in both the original and validation cohorts. It was suggested by the authors that the approach could potentially be generalized to other disease states and immunological phenotypes. A later analysis lacked HLA typing for the validation cohort, so it scored co-occurrence in that cohort across all 110 or so repertoires. A later analysis found that TCRs clustered in the first cohort also tended to co-occur in the 120 validation repertoires, with approximately 95% of cluster scores above 0. In vitro tests confirmed that a few of the cytomegalovirus-associated TCR beta chains recognize cytomegalovirus antigens. Most TCR sequences were seen in very few donors, while some public TCRs were found in many individuals. A total of fewer than 200 TCR beta chains were listed by the study as associated with cytomegalovirus.

For this clone: It has no known antigen specificity. Base qualities are not recorded, but no much larger clone differs from it by a single base.

CDR1 and CDR2 were assigned from the germline V gene as MGHRA and YSYEKL. V is reduced by 4 bases and J by 0 bases, leaving a spacing of 19 bases between them. Counted from cysteine to phenylalanine, this CDR3 has 18 amino acids. Only the CDR3 DNA stays, 54 bases, in frame from base 1. The method was the immunoSEQ multiplex PCR assay. Per the authors' processing: A statistical classification framework was built for diagnosing cytomegalovirus status from the catalog of TCR beta chain sequences. TCRdb obtained this table from immuneACCESS and retained in-frame rearrangements with V and J assigned. These tables miss some clones; where compared with another copy, unresolved V genes account for less than half of the shortfall, and the remainder is unexplained. V, J and clone size were drawn from that table, and D and trimming were deduced from the DNA. The sample table holds tens of thousands of clones, of which 90% to 97% were seen once. 1.5% to 2% of the sample is held by the ten biggest clonotypes.

The donors were included in the validation cohort of 90 to 150 subjects, a group kept apart from the roughly 670-subject first cohort. The material sequenced was PBMCs. The rearranged segments are TRBV4-1 and TRBJ2-1; TRBD2 might be the D gene, on 6 matching bases. The sequence was collected from a young man in good health and CMV-seropositive. CDR3 protein: CASSPWGLGRSSYNEQFF. The nucleotide sequence reads as follows: TGCGCCAGCAGCCCCTGGGGACTGGGGAGAAGCTCCTACAATGAGCAGTTCTTC.